The 14 T cell receptor beta chains below were found in one sample sequenced in a study of OX40 agonist ivuxolimab in advanced cancers. Profiling relied on immunoSEQ multiplex PCR, and the TCRdb table lists in-frame clones only, not all of them. Here the sample spans over 40,000 clones, about 89% being singletons. The sample here was CD4+ or CD8+ T cells sorted from blood, taken in a trial of the OX40 agonist ivuxolimab. The receptors derive from an adult with an advanced solid tumor such as melanoma, head and neck, liver or kidney cancer.

This clone was observed a single time. V usage is TRBV28 and J usage is TRBJ1-2; 9 nucleotides match TRBD1. The V and J ends lost 8 bases and 5 bases, in that order; junction bases with no gene match: 6. CDR1 and CDR2 from the germline V gene are MDHEN and SYDVKM. CDR3 length equals 13 residues. The CDR3 sequence: CASRGTGLYGYTF. DNA for the CDR3: TGTGCCAGCCGCGGGACAGGGTTGTATGGCTACACCTTC.

V usage is TRBV6-1 and J usage is TRBJ2-1; D unresolved. Germline V lookup: CDR1 MNHNS, CDR2 SASEGT. V was cut by 5 bases and J by 4 bases, with 6 bases left in between. The CDR3 length is 12 residues. DNA of the CDR3: TGTGCCAGCAGTCGGATTTACAATGAGCAGTTCTTC. Translated, it gives CASSRIYNEQFF.

The J gene is TRBJ1-5, the V gene TRBV2; unclear D gene. V gave up 9 bases and J gave up 6 bases, with 3 bases separating them. The CDR3 covers 9 residues. Germline lookup yields CDR1 SNHLY and CDR2 FYNNEI. As DNA, the CDR3 is TGTGCCAGTGGTCAGCCCCAGCATTTT. Translated, it gives CASGQPQHF.

V gene TRBV2 combines with J gene TRBJ1-4, with 9 bases identical to TRBD1. The germline V gene encodes CDR1 SNHLY and CDR2 FYNNEI. The CDR3 totals 15 residues. With 5 bases clipped from V and 6 bases from J, the junction kept 7 bases outside the gene matches. The CDR3 DNA sequence: TGTGCCAGCAGTTCTGACAGGGGGGGGGATGAAAAACTGTTTTTT. This sequence encodes CASSSDRGGDEKLFF. Full variable domain (remainder filled in from reference TRBV2 and TRBJ1-4): EPEVTQTPSHQVTQMGQEVILRCVPISNHLYFYWYRQILGQKVEFLVSFYNNEISEKSEIFDDQFSVERPDGSNFTLKIRSTKLEDSAMYFCASSSDRGGDEKLFFGSGTQLSVL.

The DNA for the CDR3 is TGTGCCAGCAGTGAAATCGAAGCGGGAGTTTCGGCCGGGGAGCTGTTTTTT. Residues: CASSEIEAGVSAGELFF. The genes are TRBV2 and TRBJ2-2; 8 positions agree with TRBD2. The CDR3 sequence is 17 residues long. Looked up from germline, CDR1 is SNHLY and CDR2 is FYNNEI. The junction had 11 bases not matched to a gene; V was cut back by 2 bases and J by 6 bases.

The rearrangement uses TRBV28 and TRBJ2-4, with 8 bases lining up with TRBD1. CDR1 and CDR2 from the germline V gene are MDHEN and SYDVKM. This CDR3 is 15 amino acids long. Trimming took 3 bases from V and 2 from J; bases not matched to a gene: 3. The CDR3 region has the DNA TGTGCCAGCAGTTTTGGGGACAGGTCCAAAAACATTCAGTACTTC. Translation: CASSFGDRSKNIQYF.

V is TRBV15 and J is TRBJ2-1; TRBD2 matches at 13 bases. CDR3 length: 16 residues. Germline-derived CDR1 and CDR2 are LNHNV and YYDKDF (reference sequence). The V and J ends lost 1 base and 5 bases, in that order; junction bases with no gene match: 2. The CDR3 nucleotides read TGTGCCACCAGCAGAGGGGGACTAGCGGGGCACAATGAGCAGTTCTTC. Translation: CATSRGGLAGHNEQFF.

V usage is TRBV7-8 and J usage is TRBJ1-1; D gene uncertain. The CDR3 contains 13 residues. V lost 6 bases and J lost 8, with 16 bases in between. The germline V gene has CDR1 SGHVS and CDR2 FQNEAQ. The CDR3 reads CASRPLLMGEAFF. The CDR3 DNA is TGTGCCAGCAGGCCCCTACTAATGGGCGAAGCTTTCTTT. Looking up the rest from reference TRBV7-8 and TRBJ1-1 gives the full variable domain: GAGVSQSPRYKVAKRGQDVALRCDPISGHVSLFWYQQALGQGPEFLTYFQNEAQLDKSGLPSDRFFAERPEGSVSTLKIQRTQQEDSAVYLCASRPLLMGEAFFGQGTRLTVV.

This clone was found once. The rearrangement uses TRBV6-1 and TRBJ2-1; D not resolved. The CDR3 has 15 amino acids. Germline-derived CDR1 and CDR2 are MNHNS and SASEGT. V shed 4 bases and J shed 0 bases, with 10 bases lying between them. The CDR3 spells CASSADPSSYNEQFF. In nucleotides, the CDR3 is TGTGCCAGCAGTGCGGACCCGAGCTCCTACAATGAGCAGTTCTTC.

In its sample, this clone was seen once. The gene calls are TRBV5-4 and TRBJ2-1, with TRBD2 matching over 11 bases. V gave up 0 bases and J gave up 9 bases; unmatched junction bases: 11. This CDR3 has 17 amino acids. The germline CDR1 and CDR2 sequences are SGHNT and YYREEE (reference sequence). As DNA, the CDR3 is TGTGCCAGCAGCTTGGCCGGGACTAGCGGTAGAAGAGGTGAGCAGTTCTTC. Amino acid sequence: CASSLAGTSGRRGEQFF.

This clone is a singleton in its sample. V usage is TRBV5-6 and J usage is TRBJ1-4; D remains ambiguous. Germline CDR1 SGHDT, CDR2 YYEEEE. This CDR3 has 15 residues. V was pared by 0 bases and J by 2 bases, with 8 bases between. The CDR3 bases are TGTGCCAGCAGCTTGGGCCTGCGGACTAATGAAAAACTGTTTTTT. It encodes CASSLGLRTNEKLFF.

The chain combines TRBV30 with TRBJ2-7; D is uncertain. Per germline, CDR1 GTSNPN and CDR2 SVGIG (reference sequence). The CDR3 has 11 residues. V lost 5 bases and J lost 4, with 9 bases in between. CDR3 residues: CAWALEYEQYF. In DNA form, the CDR3 reads TGTGCCTGGGCTCTTGAGTACGAGCAGTACTTC.

This chain connects TRBV5-5 to TRBJ2-1, with unresolved D. V lost 2 bases and J 9 bases, leaving 9 bases between the germline ends. Germline loops: CDR1 SGHKS, CDR2 YYEKEE (reference sequence). The CDR3 spans 12 residues. DNA of the CDR3: TGTGCCAGCAGCTTCCTAAGCAGTGAGCAGTTCTTC. It yields the protein CASSFLSSEQFF.

The CDR3 DNA reads as TGTGCCAGCAGCGGAGAGGGGAGAGGGTACGAGCAGTACTTC. It codes for CASSGEGRGYEQYF. This chain connects TRBV11-3 to TRBJ2-7; D is perhaps TRBD1 or TRBD2 (5 bases each). CDR1 SGHNT and CDR2 YENEEA come from the germline V gene. The V gene lost 5 bases and the J gene lost 4 bases, with 15 bases spanning the gap. The CDR3 covers 14 residues.